Below, 11 T cell receptor beta chains from the same sample are listed, as sequenced in a study of identical twins. TCRdb processed the 5' RACE reads anew with MiXCR; each CDR3 protein has one entry. The table includes approximately 600,000 distinct CDR3 sequences, around a tenth detected once. The same sample was also used in a study of yellow fever vaccine responses in identical twins.

The sequenced sample was PBMCs. The receptors here all came from a young woman in good health.

The rearrangement links TRBV5-6 to TRBJ2-2; 8 positions agree with TRBD2. The CDR3 is 20 residues long. The trim removed 1 base at V and 1 base at J, leaving 15 bases unmatched. Germline V CDR1 and CDR2: SGHDT, YYEEEE. CDR3 sequence reads: CASSLLAGLVLPMNTGELFF. Here the CDR3 DNA reads TGTGCCAGCAGCTTGTTAGCGGGACTCGTCTTACCTATGAACACCGGGGAGCTGTTTTTT.

This clonotype was seen a handful of times. The rearrangement links TRBV29-1 to TRBJ2-5; D is possibly TRBD1 or TRBD2 (5 bases each). The CDR3 totals 15 residues. Germline V gives CDR1 SQVTM, CDR2 ANQGSEA. The V end lost 1 base, the J end lost 3 bases, and 15 bases lay between the germline ends. In DNA form, the CDR3 reads TGCAGCGTTGAAGGGGGGAGAATGGTAGAAGAGACCCAGTACTTC. Amino acids: CSVEGGRMVEETQYF.

This chain joins TRBV4-3 and TRBJ2-1; 7 nucleotides align to TRBD2. The CDR3 covers 16 residues. V dropped 0 bases and J dropped 7; count of bases not matched to a gene: 9. From germline, CDR1 is LGHNA and CDR2 YSLEER. CDR3 in amino acids: CASSQDGAGTLNEQFF. The CDR3 DNA reads TGCGCCAGCAGCCAAGATGGAGCGGGAACGCTGAATGAGCAGTTCTTC.

This clonotype was seen more than once but under ten times. The rearrangement joins TRBV20-1 to TRBJ2-3, with TRBD2 identical over 7 bases. J was trimmed by 2 bases and V by 6 bases; bases with no gene match: 2. CDR1 is DFQATT, CDR2 SNEGSKA, per germline (reference sequence). This CDR3 region has 12 residues. The DNA of the CDR3 is TGCAGTGCAGGACTAGTCACAGATACGCAGTATTTT. Its translation is CSAGLVTDTQYF.

The chain employs TRBV18 and TRBJ2-5, with D possibly TRBD1 on 6 matching bases. The germline V gene has CDR1 KGHSH and CDR2 LQKENI. This CDR3 is 15 amino acids long. Trimming left V 4 bases short and J 5 bases short, with 17 bases between. The CDR3: CASSRNTGMEETQYF. The CDR3 DNA follows: TGTGCCAGCTCACGTAACACAGGGATGGAGGAGACCCAGTACTTC. The full variable domain, rest sourced from reference TRBV18 and TRBJ2-5, is NAGVMQNPRHLVRRRGQEARLRCSPMKGHSHVYWYRQLPEEGLKFMVYLQKENIIDESGMPKERFSAEFPKEGPSILRIQQVVRGDSAAYFCASSRNTGMEETQYFGPGTRLLVL.

This clonotype was picked up a small number of times. This sequence joins TRBV19 and TRBJ1-1, with D hard to call. V was shortened by 3 bases and J by 0 bases, with 17 bases between the two germline ends. The CDR3 runs 17 residues. Germline V gene lookup returns CDR1 LNHDA and CDR2 SQIVND (reference sequence). In DNA, the CDR3 is TGTGCCAGTAGTATTCCGTCGCCTATTAATCTGAACACTGAAGCTTTCTTT. Protein: CASSIPSPINLNTEAFF.

DNA of the CDR3: TGTGCCTGGAGTGTACTAGCGGGAGTCAACGAGCAGTACTTC. Translated: CAWSVLAGVNEQYF. The chain couples TRBV30 to TRBJ2-7, with TRBD2 matching 11 bases. V lost 0 bases to trimming and J lost 5 bases; unmatched junction nucleotides: 3. CDR3 length: 14 residues. The V gene's germline CDR1 is GTSNPN and CDR2 SVGIG (reference sequence).

This chain connects TRBV4-1 to TRBJ1-1; no clear D gene. V was trimmed by 0 bases and J by 0 bases, leaving 8 bases between them. The CDR3 length is 15 residues. The germline CDR1 and CDR2 sequences are MGHRA and YSYEKL. The CDR3 bases are TGCGCCAGCAGCCAAGACGGCCATATGAACACTGAAGCTTTCTTT. Residues: CASSQDGHMNTEAFF.

This clonotype was picked up a small number of times. The chain combines TRBV24-1 with TRBJ2-7; D is unclear. The germline V gene has CDR1 KGHDR and CDR2 SFDVKD. The ends were cut back, 1 base at V and 6 bases at J, with 9 bases in the middle. The CDR3 has 13 amino acids. CDR3 residues: CATSDLPHSEQYF. The CDR3 bases are TGTGCCACCAGTGATTTACCCCATAGCGAGCAGTACTTC.

This clonotype has at least ten counts. V and J are TRBV2 and TRBJ2-2; 9 bases fit TRBD2. V shed 5 bases, J shed 4 bases, and the junction held 2 bases outside the gene matches. The germline V gene encodes CDR1 SNHLY and CDR2 FYNNEI. The CDR3 length is 14 residues. CDR3 sequence: CASSLAGVTGELFF. In DNA, the CDR3 is TGTGCCAGCAGTTTAGCGGGGGTCACCGGGGAGCTGTTTTTT.

This clonotype was detected only a few times. V and J are TRBV5-6 and TRBJ2-7, with 12 positions matching TRBD1. The CDR3 sequence is 14 residues long. Germline CDR1 reads SGHDT; CDR2 reads YYEEEE. V was pared by 6 bases and J by 13 bases, with 14 bases of the junction left unmatched. The CDR3 bases are TGTGCCAGCAACTGGATTCAGGGGACAGGGGGCGAATACTTC. Amino acids: CASNWIQGTGGEYF.